These 22 T cell receptor beta chains were sequenced from one sample in a study of post-analysis software for immune sequencing data. General study findings and limits: Roughly five TRBV segments were more frequent in patients than controls; TRBV5-6, TRBV5-1 and TRBV20-1 belonged to this group.

Sequencing libraries made from TCR beta cDNA carried unique molecular identifiers. TCRdb reprocessed the PCR reads with MiXCR, giving one entry per CDR3 protein. Here the sample spans about 560,000 distinct CDR3 sequences, 44% being singletons. The antigens these receptors bind are not known. Sequencing was performed on blood. These receptors originate from a girl between 5 and 17 years old with multiple sclerosis.

The chain uses TRBV7-2 and TRBJ2-5; D gene uncertain. V was shortened by 5 bases and J by 2 bases, with 6 bases between the two germline ends. The length of the CDR3 is 12 residues. Germline assignment: CDR1 SGHTA and CDR2 FQGNSA. The CDR3 DNA sequence: TGTGCCAGCAGCATACAACAAGAGACCCAGTACTTC. It encodes CASSIQQETQYF.

The chain links TRBV18 to TRBJ2-2; D tentatively reads TRBD1 or TRBD2 (6 bases each). Trimming cost V 0 bases and J 1 base, with 12 bases left between them. CDR1 is KGHSH and CDR2 is LQKENI in the germline V gene. This CDR3 has 17 amino acids. CDR3 nucleotides: TGTGCCAGCTCACCACCGAGAGGGGGGCAGAACACCGGGGAGCTGTTTTTT. It encodes CASSPPRGGQNTGELFF.

This sequence joins TRBV12-3 or TRBV12-4 and TRBJ2-1, with 8 positions matching TRBD2. The CDR3 totals 17 residues. V was clipped by 6 bases and J by 4 bases; unmatched bases: 14. For the CDR3, the DNA is TGTGCCAGCAGCACAACAGCAGGGGTAGCGGGATACAATGAGCAGTTCTTC. It yields the protein CASSTTAGVAGYNEQFF.

This sequence joins TRBV2 and TRBJ1-2, with D maybe TRBD1 (6 bases). The germline V and J ends were trimmed by 3 bases and 9 bases, with 17 bases remaining between them. CDR1 and CDR2 from the germline V gene are SNHLY and FYNNEI. The CDR3 contains 14 residues. CDR3 region: CASSDTMGGQRYTF. As DNA, the CDR3 is TGTGCCAGCAGTGACACGATGGGGGGACAACGCTACACCTTC. The variable domain in full, completed from reference TRBV2 and TRBJ1-2, reads EPEVTQTPSHQVTQMGQEVILRCVPISNHLYFYWYRQILGQKVEFLVSFYNNEISEKSEIFDDQFSVERPDGSNFTLKIRSTKLEDSAMYFCASSDTMGGQRYTFGSGTRLTVV.

The chain couples TRBV5-1 to TRBJ2-5; no clear D gene. Germline CDR1 and CDR2: SGHRS and YFSETQ. The CDR3 length is 14 residues. V dropped 5 bases and J dropped 4 bases, with 15 bases sitting between them. The CDR3 loop reads CASSDRATLETQYF. The CDR3 DNA sequence: TGCGCCAGCAGTGATCGGGCGACACTAGAGACCCAGTACTTC.

CDR3 in DNA: TGTGCCAGCACCCTAGCGGGCCCCTACAATGAGCAGTTCTTC. Translation gives CASTLAGPYNEQFF. The genes are TRBV7-9 and TRBJ2-1; 8 positions agree with TRBD2. The CDR3 totals 14 residues. J was trimmed by 2 bases and V by 7 bases; bases with no gene match: 4. Germline assignment: CDR1 SEHNR and CDR2 FQNEAQ (reference sequence). The full variable domain, its missing parts supplied by reference TRBV7-9 and TRBJ2-1, is DTGVSQNPRHKITKRGQNVTFRCDPISEHNRLYWYRQTLGQGPEFLTYFQNEAQLEKSRLLSDRFSAERPKGSFSTLEIQRTEQGDSAMYLCASTLAGPYNEQFFGPGTRLTVL.

This clonotype appeared a few times. This chain joins TRBV12-3 or TRBV12-4 and TRBJ2-6; D unclear. Trimming shortened V by 3 bases and J by 0 bases, and 18 bases separated the two germline ends. The CDR3 has 19 amino acids. The CDR3 sequence is CASSFERPGVSSGANVLTF. The CDR3 DNA is TGTGCCAGCAGTTTTGAAAGGCCAGGTGTTAGCTCTGGGGCCAACGTCCTGACTTTC.

This chain's CDR3 is CASTPFPENEQFF. CDR3 DNA sequence: TGTGCCAGCACCCCTTTTCCGGAGAATGAGCAGTTCTTC. The rearrangement links TRBV12-3 or TRBV12-4 to TRBJ2-1; D gene unclear. This CDR3 has 13 residues. V gave up 7 bases and J gave up 7 bases, with 14 bases separating them.

The chain combines TRBV7-9 with TRBJ2-7, with D hard to call. This CDR3 is 12 amino acids long. V lost 6 bases to trimming and J lost 2 bases, with 8 bases between them. Germline V gives CDR1 SEHNR, CDR2 FQNEAQ (reference sequence). In nucleotides, the CDR3 is TGTGCCAGCAGGGGGTTCGCCTACGAGCAGTACTTC. Translated: CASRGFAYEQYF.

The chain joins TRBV20-1 to TRBJ2-1; TRBD1 or TRBD2 may be the D gene (5 bases each). The CDR3 length is 14 residues. Trimming removed 2 bases at V and 3 bases at J, with 11 bases between. Germline V gene lookup returns CDR1 DFQATT and CDR2 SNEGSKA (reference sequence). This CDR3 reads CSARSRDDYNEQFF. CDR3 sequence (DNA): TGCAGTGCTAGATCCCGGGACGACTACAATGAGCAGTTCTTC.

The rearrangement uses TRBV29-1 and TRBJ2-3; tentatively, D is TRBD1 (6 bases). In germline, CDR1 is SQVTM, CDR2 ANQGSEA. V was trimmed by 7 bases and J by 2 bases, leaving 16 bases between them. The CDR3 extends over 14 amino acids. The CDR3 bases are TGCAGCGCCCTAGGGGGTTACTCCACAGATACGCAGTATTTT. It translates to CSALGGYSTDTQYF.

J is TRBJ1-1 and V is TRBV6-5; maybe TRBD1 (6 bases). The germline gives CDR1 MNHEY, CDR2 SVGAGI. V was shortened by 7 bases and J by 6 bases, with 15 bases between the two germline ends. The CDR3 sequence is 13 residues long. CDR3 in amino acids: CASTPRGASEAFF. CDR3 sequence (DNA): TGTGCCAGCACCCCTAGGGGGGCTTCTGAAGCTTTCTTT.

The rearrangement joins TRBV7-3 to TRBJ2-1; no clear D gene. CDR3 length: 13 amino acids. Germline CDR1 is SGHTA and CDR2 is FQGTGA. V was clipped by 5 bases and J by 5 bases, with 10 bases between them. The CDR3 nucleotides are TGTGCCAGCAGCCTCTGGATCGACAATGAGCAGTTCTTC. This codes for CASSLWIDNEQFF.

There are a few counts of this clonotype. The gene calls are TRBV20-1 and TRBJ2-5; tentatively, D is TRBD1 (5 bases). The CDR3 has 14 amino acids. Trimming took 0 bases from V and 1 from J, leaving 9 bases between them. CDR1 and CDR2 (germline): DFQATT, SNEGSKA (reference sequence). As DNA, the CDR3 is TGCAGTGCTAGAGACACAGGAATCCAAGAGACCCAGTACTTC. This sequence encodes CSARDTGIQETQYF.

DNA for the CDR3: TGTGCCAGCAGCCCCCACGGAGGGGTGAACACTGAAGCTTTCTTT. This codes for CASSPHGGVNTEAFF. The chain has TRBV4-2 and TRBJ1-1; TRBD1 is a possible D gene (5 bases). In germline, CDR1 is LGHNA, CDR2 YNFKEQ. The CDR3 runs 15 residues. V lost 4 bases, J lost 0 bases, and 12 bases lay in between.

The rearrangement uses TRBV5-1 and TRBJ1-5, with D possibly matching TRBD1 (5 bases). CDR1 and CDR2 (germline): SGHRS, YFSETQ. V dropped 0 bases and J dropped 3 bases, with 13 bases sitting between them. The CDR3 loop spans 16 amino acids. CDR3: CASSLGWGNNNQPQHF. The CDR3 DNA reads as TGCGCCAGCAGCTTGGGATGGGGGAATAACAATCAGCCCCAGCATTTT.

This chain links TRBV29-1 with TRBJ2-5; 8 nucleotides line up with TRBD2. The V and J ends lost 5 bases and 4 bases, in that order; junction bases with no gene match: 3. The CDR3 runs 12 residues. CDR1 and CDR2 (germline): SQVTM, ANQGSEA. The CDR3 DNA is TGCAGCGTTCGGGGGGGCGGAGAGACCCAGTACTTC. Translation gives CSVRGGGETQYF.

The rearrangement uses TRBV7-3 and TRBJ2-7; a possible D gene is TRBD1 (5 bases). The CDR3 consists of 13 residues. V was trimmed by 2 bases and J by 5 bases, leaving 10 bases between them. From germline, CDR1 is SGHTA and CDR2 FQGTGA. The CDR3 reads CASSLLLGDEQYF. CDR3 sequence (DNA): TGTGCCAGCAGCTTACTTCTAGGGGACGAGCAGTACTTC. Drawing the rest from reference TRBV7-3 and TRBJ2-7, the complete variable domain is GAGVSQTPSNKVTEKGKYVELRCDPISGHTALYWYRQSLGQGPEFLIYFQGTGAADDSGLPNDRFFAVRPEGSVSTLKIQRTERGDSAVYLCASSLLLGDEQYFGPGTRLTVT.

There are a few counts of this clonotype. The gene calls are TRBV20-1 and TRBJ1-5; 7 bases agree with TRBD1. The V gene's germline CDR1 is DFQATT and CDR2 SNEGSKA (reference sequence). V trimming: 2 bases; J trimming: 0 bases; junction bases outside the gene matches: 4. This CDR3 has 15 residues. The CDR3 sequence is CSARRTGDSNQPQHF. In DNA form, the CDR3 reads TGCAGTGCTAGAAGGACAGGAGATAGCAATCAGCCCCAGCATTTT.

CDR3 amino acids: CAISESTWGDSNQPQHF. In DNA, the CDR3 is TGTGCCATCAGTGAGTCGACTTGGGGGGATAGCAATCAGCCCCAGCATTTT. J is TRBJ1-5 and V is TRBV10-3; D perhaps matches TRBD1 (5 bases). Germline lookup yields CDR1 ENHRY and CDR2 SYGVKD. Trimming removed 0 bases at V and 0 bases at J, with 12 bases between. CDR3 length: 17 residues.

The genes are TRBV20-1 and TRBJ2-4, with 7 bases that match TRBD1. The trim removed 0 bases at V and 13 bases at J, leaving 12 bases unmatched. The length of the CDR3 is 14 residues. Germline-derived CDR1 and CDR2 are DFQATT and SNEGSKA (reference sequence). This CDR3 reads CSARDGPRGYGQYF. CDR3 nucleotides: TGCAGTGCTAGAGATGGTCCCAGGGGGTACGGGCAGTACTTC.

The chain is built from TRBV9 and TRBJ2-3; either TRBD1 or TRBD2 may supply D (5 bases each). Trimming removed 3 bases at V and 6 bases at J, with 20 bases between. Germline V gene lookup returns CDR1 SGDLS and CDR2 YYNGEE. This CDR3 is built from 16 residues. The CDR3 DNA follows: TGTGCCAGCAGCGAGTTCGGGACGGGTAGTCGCGATACGCAGTATTTT. Amino acids: CASSEFGTGSRDTQYF.